Each of the 19 T cell receptor beta chains below was sequenced from the same sample in a study of T cells in Graves' hyperthyroidism and ophthalmopathy. Regions amplified from RNA transcripts were the TCR beta CDR3 regions. Primed by the HTBI set, a first-round RT-PCR was run on the TCR CDR3. Each CDR3 protein is one row after TCRdb ran MiXCR on the multiplex PCR reads. The sample has 300,000 to 450,000 distinct CDR3 sequences; more than 15% are singletons. Sequencing was done on a sample of blood. The receptors come from a woman aged 18-29 years with Graves' hyperthyroidism that later progressed to Graves' ophthalmopathy.

At least ten counts were recorded for this clonotype. The rearrangement joins TRBV2 to TRBJ1-2; possibly TRBD1 for D (6 bases). Germline lookup yields CDR1 SNHLY and CDR2 FYNNEI. V gave up 4 bases and J gave up 7 bases, with 10 bases separating them. The CDR3 sequence is 12 residues long. CDR3 protein: CASSGQAGGYTF. In DNA, the CDR3 is TGTGCCAGCAGTGGACAGGCTGGTGGCTACACCTTC.

The sample holds many counts of this clonotype. The chain employs TRBV7-2 and TRBJ2-7; 9 positions match TRBD2. The germline V gene encodes CDR1 SGHTA and CDR2 FQGNSA. The V gene end was trimmed by 1 base and the J gene end by 3 bases; junction bases not matched to a gene: 4. The CDR3 runs 15 residues. CDR3 DNA: TGTGCCAGCAGCTTAGGGATTAGCGGGAGCTACGAGCAGTACTTC. It codes for CASSLGISGSYEQYF.

This clonotype has a handful of counts. V is TRBV4-1 and J is TRBJ2-5; 12 bases map to TRBD2. The CDR3 is made up of 15 amino acids. The V and J ends lost 6 bases and 2 bases, in that order; junction bases with no gene match: 4. Per the germline V gene, CDR1 is MGHRA and CDR2 is YSYEKL. This CDR3 is CASRRTSGTQETQYF. The CDR3 coding sequence is TGCGCCAGCAGACGGACTAGCGGGACACAAGAGACCCAGTACTTC.

The table lists this clonotype with a few counts. The chain couples TRBV19 to TRBJ1-3; no clear D. CDR3 length: 15 amino acids. Trimming left V 2 bases short and J 4 bases short, with 12 bases between. Per the germline V gene, CDR1 is LNHDA and CDR2 is SQIVND (reference sequence). This chain's CDR3 is CASSIRWGSGNTIYF. CDR3 sequence (DNA): TGTGCCAGTAGTATAAGATGGGGATCGGGAAACACCATATATTTT. The variable domain in full, with the rest retrieved from reference TRBV19 and TRBJ1-3, is DGGITQSPKYLFRKEGQNVTLSCEQNLNHDAMYWYRQDPGQGLRLIYYSQIVNDFQKGDIAEGYSVSREKKESFPLTVTSAQKNPTAFYLCASSIRWGSGNTIYFGEGSWLTVV.

This clonotype was seen many times. J is TRBJ2-7 and V is TRBV5-1; D unclear. The CDR3 has 14 amino acids. The V end was cut by 0 bases, the J end by 2 bases, with 9 bases between. Germline CDR1 SGHRS, CDR2 YFSETQ. The CDR3 nucleotides are TGCGCCAGCAGCTTGGGACCGGTTACCTACGAGCAGTACTTC. Protein sequence: CASSLGPVTYEQYF.

This clonotype was observed many times. V and J are TRBV7-2 and TRBJ1-5; a weak D match, TRBD1 (5 bases). Trimming shortened V by 2 bases and J by 0 bases, and 11 bases separated the two germline ends. Germline assignment: CDR1 SGHTA and CDR2 FQGNSA. The CDR3 totals 16 residues. Here the CDR3 reads CASSLQGGYSNQPQHF. The DNA for the CDR3 is TGTGCCAGCAGCTTACAGGGAGGGTATAGCAATCAGCCCCAGCATTTT. Supplemented by reference TRBV7-2 and TRBJ1-5, the full variable domain reads GAGVSQSPSNKVTEKGKDVELRCDPISGHTALYWYRQSLGQGLEFLIYFQGNSAPDKSGLPSDRFSAERTGGSVSTLTIQRTQQEDSAVYLCASSLQGGYSNQPQHFGDGTRLSIL.

Many counts were recorded for this clonotype. This chain's CDR3 is CAISESISDTQYF. DNA for the CDR3: TGTGCCATCAGTGAGAGCATTTCGGATACGCAGTATTTT. The chain uses TRBV10-3 and TRBJ2-3; no firm D call. V lost 2 bases and J lost 6, with 9 bases in between. Germline V gene data show CDR1 as ENHRY and CDR2 as SYGVKD. This CDR3 has 13 amino acids.

V and J are TRBV7-9 and TRBJ1-3; weak D call: TRBD1 (5 bases). CDR1 SEHNR and CDR2 FQNEAQ come from the germline V gene (reference sequence). The CDR3 has 16 residues. V dropped 5 bases and J dropped 8 bases, with 22 bases sitting between them. The CDR3 sequence is CASSPSGTPAHDTIYF. CDR3 DNA: TGTGCCAGCAGCCCTTCCGGGACTCCAGCCCATGACACCATATATTTT.

There are a few counts of this clonotype. This rearrangement joins TRBV4-2 to TRBJ2-7; D might be TRBD2 (7 bases). Germline values: CDR1 LGHNA, CDR2 YNFKEQ. The ends were cut back, 0 bases at V and 2 bases at J, with 17 bases in the middle. The CDR3 runs 17 residues. The CDR3 spells CASSQDVSGGTTYEQYF. CDR3 DNA sequence: TGTGCCAGCAGCCAAGACGTTTCGGGGGGCACGACCTACGAGCAGTACTTC.

This clonotype was observed many times. This sequence joins TRBV24-1 and TRBJ2-1; 8 bases fit TRBD2. V lost 3 bases, J lost 2 bases, and 8 bases stayed unmatched. The CDR3 loop spans 17 amino acids. Germline V gene sequence: CDR1 KGHDR, CDR2 SFDVKD. The CDR3, as DNA: TGTGCCACCAGTGATCAGACAAGCGGGGGCCCCTACAATGAGCAGTTCTTC. This codes for CATSDQTSGGPYNEQFF.

The chain joins TRBV28 to TRBJ1-1; 8 nucleotides match TRBD1. V lost 5 bases to trimming and J lost 6 bases; unmatched junction nucleotides: 8. Germline CDR1 reads MDHEN; CDR2 reads SYDVKM. CDR3 length: 14 residues. CDR3 coding DNA: TGTGCCAGCAGTCCCAGGGGGCACAGCCCTGAAGCTTTCTTT. Amino acids: CASSPRGHSPEAFF. Using reference TRBV28 and TRBJ1-1 for the parts outside the CDR3, the full variable domain is DVKVTQSSRYLVKRTGEKVFLECVQDMDHENMFWYRQDPGLGLRLIYFSYDVKMKEKGDIPEGYSVSREKKERFSLILESASTNQTSMYLCASSPRGHSPEAFFGQGTRLTVV.

This clonotype has at least ten counts. In nucleotides, the CDR3 is TGTGCCAGCAGCAGAGACCGGACGGTACTCTATGGCTACACCTTC. This encodes CASSRDRTVLYGYTF. The rearrangement joins TRBV11-2 to TRBJ1-2; D uncertain. The CDR3 runs 15 residues. The germline CDR1 and CDR2 sequences are SGHAT and FQNNGV. Deletions cut 5 bases from V and 4 bases from J, with 17 bases between.

V and J are TRBV6-9 and TRBJ1-4, with 7 bases identical to TRBD1. The CDR3 extends over 15 amino acids. Per germline, CDR1 MNHGY and CDR2 SVAAGI. J lost 4 bases, V lost 4 bases, and 6 bases had no gene match. The CDR3 DNA reads as TGTGCCAGCAGTTTTACAGGGGCCCTTAATGAAAAACTGTTTTTT. Its translation: CASSFTGALNEKLFF.

The CDR3 loop reads CASSPRASGRARSTDTQYF. The CDR3 nucleotides are TGTGCCAGCAGTCCCCGGGCTAGCGGGAGGGCCCGAAGCACAGATACGCAGTATTTT. V gene TRBV27 combines with J gene TRBJ2-3; 12 bases map to TRBD2. The CDR3 is made up of 19 amino acids. Germline V gene sequence: CDR1 MNHEY, CDR2 SMNVEV (reference sequence). Germline trimming cut 5 bases from V and 0 bases from J; bases unmatched to any gene: 12.

There are many counts of this clonotype. The chain employs TRBV27 and TRBJ2-3; D tentatively reads TRBD1 or TRBD2 (7 bases each). Trimming shortened V by 8 bases and J by 3 bases, and 18 bases separated the two germline ends. CDR1 is MNHEY and CDR2 is SMNVEV in the germline V gene (reference sequence). The CDR3 totals 15 residues. The CDR3: CASGPGQGGTDTQYF. The CDR3 DNA reads TGTGCCAGCGGGCCTGGGCAGGGGGGGACAGATACGCAGTATTTT.

This chain joins TRBV19 and TRBJ2-1, with D perhaps matching TRBD2 (6 bases). The CDR3 consists of 13 residues. Germline-derived CDR1 and CDR2 are LNHDA and SQIVND (reference sequence). V gave up 0 bases and J gave up 10 bases, with 10 bases separating them. The CDR3 here is CASSIDPRGEQFF. CDR3 sequence (DNA): TGTGCCAGTAGTATAGATCCACGGGGGGAGCAGTTCTTC. The complete variable domain, with remaining parts taken from reference TRBV19 and TRBJ2-1, reads DGGITQSPKYLFRKEGQNVTLSCEQNLNHDAMYWYRQDPGQGLRLIYYSQIVNDFQKGDIAEGYSVSREKKESFPLTVTSAQKNPTAFYLCASSIDPRGEQFFGPGTRLTVL.

This clonotype has ten or more counts. The chain is built from TRBV27 and TRBJ1-1, with TRBD1 matching 9 bases. The V gene's germline CDR1 is MNHEY and CDR2 SMNVEV (reference sequence). CDR3 size: 18 residues. After removal of 3 bases from V and 6 bases from J, the junction contained 17 bases not matched to a gene. CDR3 in amino acids: CASSFLPPGQGVTAEAFF. CDR3 sequence (DNA): TGTGCCAGCAGTTTCCTTCCTCCGGGACAGGGCGTGACTGCTGAAGCTTTCTTT.

The rearrangement joins TRBV9 to TRBJ2-1; D gene uncertain. Germline lookup yields CDR1 SGDLS and CDR2 YYNGEE. V lost 0 bases, J lost 3 bases, and 16 bases lay in between. The CDR3 has 17 residues. This CDR3 reads CASSVDTWSPFYNEQFF. The CDR3 bases are TGTGCCAGCAGCGTAGACACTTGGAGTCCTTTCTACAATGAGCAGTTCTTC.

Ten or more counts support this clonotype. This chain links TRBV12-3 or TRBV12-4 with TRBJ2-2; 13 bases are a match to TRBD2. V shed 5 bases, J shed 7 bases, and the junction held 7 bases outside the gene matches. CDR3 length: 16 amino acids. The CDR3 protein is CASSPGLAGVGGELFF. The CDR3 bases are TGTGCCAGCAGTCCAGGACTAGCGGGAGTGGGCGGGGAGCTGTTTTTT.